This T cell receptor (beta chain) is drawn from a study of blood T cell repertoires in COVID-19. The wider study: T cells, B-cell-depleted T cells, or PBMCs provided the cDNA or gDNA that served as material.

There are 12 residues in the CDR3. Germline V CDR1 and CDR2: SQVTM, ANQGSEA. The J segment lost 6 bases and the V segment lost 7 bases, leaving 7 bases of the junction unmatched. As handled by the study authors: Amplifying reference gene primers gave estimates of nucleated cell counts. Repertoires were generated with immunoSEQ multiplex PCR, while TCRdb's copy carries only in-frame clones and drops some. V, J and clone size are those of that table, while D and trimming were read from the DNA. In the table there are about 120,000 clones, roughly 85% of which are singletons. Sequencing was carried out using peripheral blood. V is TRBV29-1 and J is TRBJ1-2; 8 bases fit TRBD1. The receptor was isolated from a man older than 75 with acute or convalescent COVID-19. Here the CDR3 DNA reads TGCAGCGGCGGGACAGGATTCGATGGCTACACCTTC. This codes for CSGGTGFDGYTF.